This T cell receptor (beta chain) was observed in a study of cytomegalovirus exposure and HLA in healthy donors. Study-wide points: Sequencing artifact likely explains a cluster of highly shared sequence variants. Excluded: some indistinguishable V segments such as TRBV6-2 and TRBV6-3. Segments of the TCR beta V type were, in most cases, productive about 90% or about 30% of the time in an earlier analysis. A later examination showed that TCR association rates differed by HLA locus, with DRB1 most and HLA-C fewest.

The CDR3 runs 13 residues. Trimming stripped 6 bases from V and 8 bases from J, with 14 bases between. From germline, CDR1 is SNHLY and CDR2 FYNNEI. About this clone itself: What it recognizes is unknown.

The PCR used 60 Vbeta and 13 Jbeta primers. TCRdb's copy holds only in-frame clones and misses some; the assay was immunoSEQ multiplex PCR. Of 70,000 or so clones detected, 70% to 90% appear once; the ten largest clones hold less than 2.5%. The clonotype comes from a woman aged 25 to 39 in good health and CMV-seronegative. The rearrangement links TRBV2 to TRBJ2-4; tentatively, D is TRBD2 (6 bases). Specimen: PBMCs. CDR3 amino acids: CASSRGGGDIQYF. CDR3 DNA sequence: TGTGCCAGCAGCCGGGGAGGTGGAGACATTCAGTACTTC.